The clone carrying this TCR beta chain has a handful of counts. The antigen remains undetermined. The data belong to a study of a mutant IDH1 vaccine in newly diagnosed glioma. The CDR3 is made up of 14 amino acids. V lost 7 bases to trimming and J lost 3 bases, with 16 bases between them. Germline V gene data show CDR1 as SGHRS and CDR2 as YFSETQ. The sample's time point: week 11, during vaccination. Vaccination used 300 ug of mutant IDH1 20-mer peptide per dose, with topical imiquimod. The data were produced by immunoSEQ multiplex PCR, yet TCRdb's version contains in-frame clones alone and is incomplete. The table shows over 95,000 clones, with roughly 88% occurring only once.

The V and J genes are TRBV5-1 and TRBJ1-1; D is perhaps TRBD1 (5 bases). The receptor's source is a woman between 45 and 60 years old with glioma. Source: PBMCs, taken from a glioma patient whose treatment included an IDH1 peptide vaccine. The CDR3 protein is CASFREGRDTEAFF. The CDR3 DNA follows: TGCGCCAGCTTCAGGGAAGGACGGGACACTGAAGCTTTCTTT.